Shown below are 23 T cell receptor beta chains from a single sample sequenced in a study of T cell changes during pregnancy in multiple sclerosis. Measured with immunoSEQ multiplex PCR; TCRdb has only the in-frame clones, and not every one. Of tens of thousands of clones listed, 92% are singletons. This sample comprised CD4+ T cells from peripheral blood mononuclear cells, obtained after pregnancy. These receptors originate from a female donor in good health, enrolled as a control in a pregnancy study.

V is TRBV11-2 and J is TRBJ1-1, with 7 bases lining up with TRBD1. Germline loops: CDR1 SGHAT, CDR2 FQNNGV. Germline trimming cut 6 bases from V and 4 bases from J; bases unmatched to any gene: 8. The CDR3 is made up of 14 amino acids. CDR3 nucleotide sequence: TGTGCCAGCAGTCTTGACAGGGTTGGCACTGAAGCTTTCTTT. Translated, it gives CASSLDRVGTEAFF.

The chain employs TRBV6-5 and TRBJ2-7; a possible D gene is TRBD1 (5 bases). With 0 bases removed from V and 1 base from J, the gap between germline ends came to 10 bases. Germline CDR1 and CDR2: MNHEY and SVGAGI. The CDR3 is 15 residues long. The DNA of the CDR3 is TGTGCCAGCAGTTACTCGACAGCCCAGTCCTACGAGCAGTACTTC. Protein: CASSYSTAQSYEQYF.

This chain joins TRBV9 and TRBJ1-6; TRBD1 is a possible D gene (6 bases). Trimming left V 4 bases short and J 5 bases short, with 13 bases between. From germline, CDR1 is SGDLS and CDR2 YYNGEE. This CDR3 is built from 15 residues. The CDR3 is CASSPQGTNNSPLHF. CDR3 in DNA: TGTGCCAGCAGCCCCCAGGGGACAAATAATTCACCCCTCCACTTT.

A few counts support this clone. The chain couples TRBV6-5 to TRBJ1-2; TRBD1 matches 9 bases. CDR3 length: 13 amino acids. V gave up 4 bases and J gave up 8 bases; unmatched junction bases: 5. Germline V gene sequence: CDR1 MNHEY, CDR2 SVGAGI. CDR3 sequence (DNA): TGTGCCAGCAGTTCTCCCGGACAGGGGGGCTACACCTTC. This encodes CASSSPGQGGYTF.

This clone was detected only once. The V and J genes are TRBV30 and TRBJ1-2; TRBD1 agrees at 8 bases. CDR1 is GTSNPN and CDR2 is SVGIG in the germline V gene (reference sequence). V gave up 0 bases and J gave up 4 bases; unmatched junction bases: 10. The length of the CDR3 is 16 residues. CDR3 sequence: CAWSVLLRTGTYGYTF. The CDR3 DNA is TGTGCCTGGAGTGTACTATTAAGGACAGGGACCTATGGCTACACCTTC.

The rearrangement links TRBV5-1 to TRBJ2-1; 10 bases are shared with TRBD2. Trimming removed 3 bases from V and 7 bases from J; junction bases left unmatched: 7. CDR1 SGHRS and CDR2 YFSETQ come from the germline V gene. The CDR3 is made up of 15 amino acids. The CDR3 spells CASSYGTSARNEQFF. As DNA, the CDR3 is TGCGCCAGCAGCTACGGGACTAGCGCTAGAAATGAGCAGTTCTTC.

The rearrangement joins TRBV25-1 to TRBJ1-1, with D unresolved. V was cut by 6 bases and J by 2 bases, with 10 bases left in between. CDR1 and CDR2 (germline): MGHDK, SYGVNS. CDR3 length: 13 amino acids. CDR3 coding DNA: TGTGCCAGCAGGAAGGGAGTAAACACTGAAGCTTTCTTT. It is translated as CASRKGVNTEAFF.

The chain uses TRBV6-6 and TRBJ1-1, with 8 bases lining up with TRBD1. This CDR3 spans 11 amino acids. Germline V gene sequence: CDR1 MNHNY, CDR2 SVGAGI (reference sequence). V lost 7 bases, J lost 8 bases, and 3 bases stayed unmatched. CDR3 loop: CASNDRGEAFF. In nucleotides, the CDR3 is TGTGCCAGCAATGACAGGGGCGAAGCTTTCTTT.

The chain is built from TRBV19 and TRBJ1-1; weak D call: TRBD1 (5 bases). V was shortened by 4 bases and J by 4 bases, with 13 bases between the two germline ends. The germline gives CDR1 LNHDA, CDR2 SQIVND (reference sequence). The CDR3 has 14 amino acids. CDR3 nucleotide sequence: TGTGCCAGTAGTAGGGGCAGGCCACTCACTGAAGCTTTCTTT. Encoded protein: CASSRGRPLTEAFF.

This clone was seen a handful of times. The rearrangement uses TRBV7-9 and TRBJ1-5; TRBD1 is a possible D gene (6 bases). With 8 bases removed from V and 5 bases from J, the gap between germline ends came to 16 bases. The germline CDR1 and CDR2 sequences are SEHNR and FQNEAQ (reference sequence). The CDR3 length is 14 residues. Here the CDR3 reads CASGPDRRDQPQHF. DNA for the CDR3: TGTGCCAGCGGCCCGGACAGAAGAGATCAGCCCCAGCATTTT.

The chain links TRBV30 to TRBJ2-5, with 7 bases fitting TRBD2. The CDR3 runs 14 residues. J gave up 4 bases and V 0 bases, and 5 bases lay outside the gene matches. Germline values: CDR1 GTSNPN, CDR2 SVGIG (reference sequence). The CDR3 bases are TGTGCCTGGAGTGTACAAGGCGGGGGAGAGACCCAGTACTTC. The encoded protein is CAWSVQGGGETQYF.

This clone was seen just once. The rearrangement uses TRBV20-1 and TRBJ2-4; tentative D call: TRBD2 (6 bases). This CDR3 spans 11 amino acids. Germline V gene sequence: CDR1 DFQATT, CDR2 SNEGSKA (reference sequence). The germline V and J ends were trimmed by 5 bases and 6 bases, with 8 bases remaining between them. The CDR3 nucleotides read TGCAGTGCTCGGGACTTAAACATTCAGTACTTC. This gives the protein CSARDLNIQYF.

The rearrangement uses TRBV4-2 and TRBJ1-2; 8 positions match TRBD1. The length of the CDR3 is 15 residues. Per germline, CDR1 LGHNA and CDR2 YNFKEQ. J lost 7 bases, V lost 0 bases, and 7 bases had no gene match. The CDR3 spells CASSQDWQGARGYTF. In DNA form, the CDR3 reads TGTGCCAGCAGCCAAGATTGGCAGGGGGCGCGTGGCTACACCTTC.

The rearrangement links TRBV27 to TRBJ1-1; tentatively, D is TRBD1 (5 bases). Between the trimmed V and J ends, which lost 5 bases and 9 bases, there was a span of 16 bases. CDR1 MNHEY and CDR2 SMNVEV come from the germline V gene (reference sequence). This CDR3 is 13 amino acids long. CDR3 bases: TGTGCCAGCAGTCCCCCACTGGGGCTCAAAGCTTTCTTT. This encodes CASSPPLGLKAFF.

The chain links TRBV6-1 to TRBJ2-5; no definite D call. The CDR3 spans 13 residues. CDR1 is MNHNS, CDR2 SASEGT, per germline. V was trimmed by 6 bases and J by 4 bases, leaving 12 bases between them. The CDR3 DNA follows: TGTGCCAGCAGCGCTGGTCTAGGAGAGACCCAGTACTTC. Translating it yields CASSAGLGETQYF.

This chain links TRBV5-1 with TRBJ2-5; 8 bases align to TRBD2. CDR1 SGHRS and CDR2 YFSETQ come from the germline V gene. Trimming took 5 bases from V and 4 from J; bases not matched to a gene: 7. This CDR3 has 14 amino acids. The CDR3 spells CASRTTSGRETQYF. As DNA, the CDR3 is TGCGCCAGCAGAACAACTAGCGGACGAGAGACCCAGTACTTC.

The CDR3 nucleotides are TGCGCCAGCAGCTTTGCGGGAGCGGGGGCTCCTAGCACAGATACGCAGTATTTT. Amino acids: CASSFAGAGAPSTDTQYF. The rearrangement joins TRBV5-1 to TRBJ2-3, with 8 bases that match TRBD2. Trimming at V came to 2 bases and at J to 0 bases, leaving 11 bases not matched to a gene. In germline, CDR1 is SGHRS, CDR2 YFSETQ. This CDR3 region has 18 residues.

The chain joins TRBV4-3 to TRBJ1-2; no reliable D call. The CDR3 is 15 amino acids. The germline V gene encodes CDR1 LGHNA and CDR2 YSLEER. V shed 0 bases and J shed 7 bases, with 15 bases lying between them. CDR3 coding DNA: TGCGCCAGCAGCCAAGATTTCGGGAAAAGGAGTGGCTACACCTTC. Translated: CASSQDFGKRSGYTF.

The chain uses TRBV19 and TRBJ1-1; TRBD1 matches at 8 bases. V lost 8 bases to trimming and J lost 7 bases; unmatched junction nucleotides: 9. Germline CDR1 LNHDA, CDR2 SQIVND (reference sequence). This CDR3 has 13 amino acids. The CDR3 nucleotides are TGTGCCAGTGCCACCAGGGGGCAGGGTGAAGCTTTCTTT. As protein: CASATRGQGEAFF.

The chain joins TRBV6-5 to TRBJ1-5, with 7 bases fitting TRBD1. CDR1 MNHEY and CDR2 SVGAGI come from the germline V gene. With 5 bases clipped from V and 6 bases from J, the junction kept 4 bases outside the gene matches. The CDR3 has 13 residues. CDR3 amino acids: CASSRQGGQPQHF. CDR3 nucleotides: TGTGCCAGCAGTAGACAGGGTGGTCAGCCCCAGCATTTT.

The chain has TRBV4-3 and TRBJ1-1; D not resolved. V lost 4 bases and J lost 10, with 19 bases in between. Germline V gene data show CDR1 as LGHNA and CDR2 as YSLEER. CDR3 length: 14 residues. This chain's CDR3 is CASSPKDQAGGAFF. As DNA, the CDR3 is TGCGCCAGCAGCCCCAAAGACCAGGCGGGAGGAGCTTTCTTT.

The gene calls are TRBV11-3 and TRBJ1-2; D gene uncertain. The ends were cut back, 3 bases at V and 1 base at J, with 12 bases in the middle. The length of the CDR3 is 15 residues. Germline V lookup: CDR1 SGHNT, CDR2 YENEEA. DNA of the CDR3: TGTGCCAGCAGCTTTAGAGGGATTGGTAACTATGGCTACACCTTC. Amino acids: CASSFRGIGNYGYTF. Full variable domain (remainder filled in from reference TRBV11-3 and TRBJ1-2): EAGVVQSPRYKIIEKKQPVAFWCNPISGHNTLYWYLQNLGQGPELLIRYENEEAVDDSQLPKDRFSAERLKGVDSTLKIQPAELGDSAVYLCASSFRGIGNYGYTFGSGTRLTVV.

The CDR3 loop reads CASSLWDPAREEAFF. In DNA, the CDR3 is TGTGCCAGCAGTTTATGGGATCCGGCGCGGGAGGAAGCTTTCTTT. V is TRBV28 and J is TRBJ1-1; no clear D gene. In germline, CDR1 is MDHEN, CDR2 SYDVKM. This CDR3 is built from 15 residues. Trimming removed 0 bases from V and 8 bases from J, with 16 bases in between.